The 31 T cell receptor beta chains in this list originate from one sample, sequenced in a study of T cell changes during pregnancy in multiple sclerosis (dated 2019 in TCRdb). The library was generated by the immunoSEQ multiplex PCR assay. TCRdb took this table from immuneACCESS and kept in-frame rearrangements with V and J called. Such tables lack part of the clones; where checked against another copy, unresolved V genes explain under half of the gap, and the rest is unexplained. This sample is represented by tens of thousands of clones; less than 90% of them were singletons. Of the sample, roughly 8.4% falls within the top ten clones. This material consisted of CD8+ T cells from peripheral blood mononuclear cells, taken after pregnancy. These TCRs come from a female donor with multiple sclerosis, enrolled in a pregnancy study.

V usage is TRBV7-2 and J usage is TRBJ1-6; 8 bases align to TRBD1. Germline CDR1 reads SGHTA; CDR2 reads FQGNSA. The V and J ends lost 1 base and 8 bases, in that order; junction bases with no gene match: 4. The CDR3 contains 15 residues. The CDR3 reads CASSLGRGHDSPLHF. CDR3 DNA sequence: TGTGCCAGCAGCTTAGGCAGGGGGCACGATTCACCCCTCCACTTT.

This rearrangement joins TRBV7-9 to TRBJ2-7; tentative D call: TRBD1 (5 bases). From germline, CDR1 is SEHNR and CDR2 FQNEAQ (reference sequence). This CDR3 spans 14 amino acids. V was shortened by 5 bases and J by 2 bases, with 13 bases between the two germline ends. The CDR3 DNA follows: TGTGCCAGCAGCCTTGGGGCAGGAGCCTACGAGCAGTACTTC. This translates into CASSLGAGAYEQYF.

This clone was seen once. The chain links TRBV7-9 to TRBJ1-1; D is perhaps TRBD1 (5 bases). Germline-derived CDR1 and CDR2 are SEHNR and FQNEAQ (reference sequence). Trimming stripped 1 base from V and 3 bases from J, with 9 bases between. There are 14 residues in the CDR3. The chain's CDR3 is CASSLGQGYTEAFF. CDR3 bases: TGTGCCAGCAGCTTAGGCCAGGGATACACTGAAGCTTTCTTT. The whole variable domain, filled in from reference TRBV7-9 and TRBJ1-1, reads DTGVSQNPRHKITKRGQNVTFRCDPISEHNRLYWYRQTLGQGPEFLTYFQNEAQLEKSRLLSDRFSAERPKGSFSTLEIQRTEQGDSAMYLCASSLGQGYTEAFFGQGTRLTVV.

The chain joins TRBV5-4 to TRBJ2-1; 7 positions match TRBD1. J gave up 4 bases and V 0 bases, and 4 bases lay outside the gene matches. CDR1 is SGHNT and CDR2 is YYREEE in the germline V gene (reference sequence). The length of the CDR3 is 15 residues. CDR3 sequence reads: CASSLGDRWYNEQFF. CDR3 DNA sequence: TGTGCCAGCAGCTTGGGGGACAGATGGTACAATGAGCAGTTCTTC.

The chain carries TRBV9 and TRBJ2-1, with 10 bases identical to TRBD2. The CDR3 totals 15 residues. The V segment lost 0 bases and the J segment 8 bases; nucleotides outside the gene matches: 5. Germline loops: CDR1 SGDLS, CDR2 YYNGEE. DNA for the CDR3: TGTGCCAGCAGCGTAGCGAGCGGGAGGGGGGATGAGCAGTTCTTC. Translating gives CASSVASGRGDEQFF.

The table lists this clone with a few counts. This chain's CDR3 is CASSLNHRIFQETQYF. The CDR3 nucleotides read TGTGCCAGCAGTTTAAACCACAGGATTTTCCAAGAGACCCAGTACTTC. This chain joins TRBV27 and TRBJ2-5, with D maybe TRBD1 (5 bases). The ends were cut back, 2 bases at V and 1 base at J, with 14 bases in the middle. CDR1 is MNHEY, CDR2 SMNVEV, per germline (reference sequence). The CDR3 has 16 residues.

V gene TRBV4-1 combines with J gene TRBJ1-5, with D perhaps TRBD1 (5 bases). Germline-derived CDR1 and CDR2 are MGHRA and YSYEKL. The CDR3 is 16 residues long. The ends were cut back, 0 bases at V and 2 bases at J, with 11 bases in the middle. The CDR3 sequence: CASSQDGGGGNQPQHF. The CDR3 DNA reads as TGCGCCAGCAGCCAAGATGGTGGGGGGGGCAATCAGCCCCAGCATTTT.

CDR3 in amino acids: CASSPLGTGLYEQYF. In DNA, the CDR3 is TGTGCCAGCAGCCCATTGGGGACAGGCCTCTACGAGCAGTACTTC. The chain recombines TRBV11-2 with TRBJ2-7, with 8 bases lining up with TRBD1. Germline loops: CDR1 SGHAT, CDR2 FQNNGV. The CDR3 totals 15 residues. The junction had 9 bases not matched to a gene; V was cut back by 5 bases and J by 3 bases.

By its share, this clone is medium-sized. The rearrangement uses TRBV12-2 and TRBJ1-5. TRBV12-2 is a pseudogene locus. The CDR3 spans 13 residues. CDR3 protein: CASRLDCNQPQHF. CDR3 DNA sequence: TGTGCAAGTCGCCTCGACTGCAATCAGCCCCAGCATTTT.

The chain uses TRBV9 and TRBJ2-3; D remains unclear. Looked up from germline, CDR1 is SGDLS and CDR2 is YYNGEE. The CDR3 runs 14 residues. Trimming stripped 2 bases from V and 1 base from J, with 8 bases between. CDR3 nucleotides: TGTGCCAGCAGCGTCATGACACGCACAGATACGCAGTATTTT. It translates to CASSVMTRTDTQYF.

The CDR3 protein is CASSIQGTDQPQHF. The CDR3 DNA reads TGTGCCAGCAGCATACAGGGGACCGATCAGCCCCAGCATTTT. The V gene is TRBV7-9, the J gene TRBJ1-5; 7 bases agree with TRBD1. The CDR3 has 14 amino acids. The junction had 6 bases not matched to a gene; V was cut back by 5 bases and J by 5 bases. Germline V CDR1 and CDR2: SEHNR, FQNEAQ (reference sequence).

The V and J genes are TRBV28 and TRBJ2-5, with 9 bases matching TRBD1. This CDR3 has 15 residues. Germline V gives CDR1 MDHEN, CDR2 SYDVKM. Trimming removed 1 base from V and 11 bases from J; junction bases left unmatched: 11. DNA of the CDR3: TGTGCCAGCAGTTTATTTACACAGGGGGCGGGTGAGCAGTACTTC. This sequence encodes CASSLFTQGAGEQYF.

This CDR3 reads CASSPTGSNTEAFF. CDR3 bases: TGTGCCAGCAGCCCGACAGGGTCGAACACTGAAGCTTTCTTT. The J gene is TRBJ1-1, the V gene TRBV4-2; 7 bases line up with TRBD1. The CDR3 is 14 amino acids. J gave up 1 base and V 4 bases, and 3 bases lay outside the gene matches. Germline V gene data show CDR1 as LGHNA and CDR2 as YNFKEQ.

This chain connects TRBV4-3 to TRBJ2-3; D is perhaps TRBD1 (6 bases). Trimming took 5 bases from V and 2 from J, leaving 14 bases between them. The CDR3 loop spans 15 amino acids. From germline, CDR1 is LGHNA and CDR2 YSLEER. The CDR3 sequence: CASSSRQANTDTQYF. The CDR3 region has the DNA TGCGCCAGCAGCTCCCGACAGGCAAACACAGATACGCAGTATTTT.

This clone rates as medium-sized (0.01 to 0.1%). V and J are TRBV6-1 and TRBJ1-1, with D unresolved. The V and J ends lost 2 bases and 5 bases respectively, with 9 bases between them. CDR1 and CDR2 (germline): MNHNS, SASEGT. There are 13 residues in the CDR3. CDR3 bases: TGTGCCAGCAGTGAAAAAGAGGTGACTGAAGCTTTCTTT. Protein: CASSEKEVTEAFF.

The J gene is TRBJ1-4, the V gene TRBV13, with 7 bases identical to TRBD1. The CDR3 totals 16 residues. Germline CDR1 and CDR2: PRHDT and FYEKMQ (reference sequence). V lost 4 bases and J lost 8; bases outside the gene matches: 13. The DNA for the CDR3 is TGTGCCAGCAGCTCGGTCGACAGGGAAGGGGGAGAAAAACTGTTTTTT. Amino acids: CASSSVDREGGEKLFF.

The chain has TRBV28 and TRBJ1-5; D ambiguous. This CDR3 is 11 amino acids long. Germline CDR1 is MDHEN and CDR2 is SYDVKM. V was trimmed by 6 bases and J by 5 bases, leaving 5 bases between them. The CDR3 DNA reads TGTGCCAGCAGCTTCGATCAGCCCCAGCATTTT. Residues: CASSFDQPQHF.

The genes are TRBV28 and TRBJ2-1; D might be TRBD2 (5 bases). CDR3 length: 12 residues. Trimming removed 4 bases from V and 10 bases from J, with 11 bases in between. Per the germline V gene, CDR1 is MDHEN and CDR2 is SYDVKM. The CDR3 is CASSSLAPEQFF. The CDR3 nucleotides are TGTGCCAGCAGTTCTCTAGCCCCCGAGCAGTTCTTC.

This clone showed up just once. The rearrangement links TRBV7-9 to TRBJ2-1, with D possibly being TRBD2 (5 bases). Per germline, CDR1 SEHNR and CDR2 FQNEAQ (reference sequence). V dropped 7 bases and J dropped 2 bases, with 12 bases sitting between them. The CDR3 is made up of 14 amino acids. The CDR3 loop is CASTRTRPYNEQFF. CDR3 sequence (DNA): TGTGCCAGCACCCGTACTAGGCCCTACAATGAGCAGTTCTTC.

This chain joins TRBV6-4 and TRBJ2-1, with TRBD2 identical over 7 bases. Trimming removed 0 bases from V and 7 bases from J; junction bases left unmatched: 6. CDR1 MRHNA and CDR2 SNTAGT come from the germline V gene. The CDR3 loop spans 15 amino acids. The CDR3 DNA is TGTGCCAGCAGTGACTCATCGGGAGGTGGTAATGAGCAGTTCTTC. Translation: CASSDSSGGGNEQFF.

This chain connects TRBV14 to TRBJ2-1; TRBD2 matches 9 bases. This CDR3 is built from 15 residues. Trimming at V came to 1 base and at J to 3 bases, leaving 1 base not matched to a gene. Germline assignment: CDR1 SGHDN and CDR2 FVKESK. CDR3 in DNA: TGTGCCAGCAGCCAAGGACTAGCGGACTACAATGAGCAGTTCTTC. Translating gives CASSQGLADYNEQFF.

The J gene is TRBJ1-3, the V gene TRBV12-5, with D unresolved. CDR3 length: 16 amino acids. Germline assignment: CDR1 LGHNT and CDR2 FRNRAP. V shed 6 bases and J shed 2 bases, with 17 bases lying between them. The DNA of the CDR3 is TGTGCTAGTGGATCTTCCGAGGTTGTAGCTGGAAACACCATATATTTT. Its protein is CASGSSEVVAGNTIYF.

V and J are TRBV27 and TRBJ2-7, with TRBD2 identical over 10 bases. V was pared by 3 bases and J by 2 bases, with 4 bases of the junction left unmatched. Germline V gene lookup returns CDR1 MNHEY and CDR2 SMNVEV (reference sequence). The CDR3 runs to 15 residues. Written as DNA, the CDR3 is TGTGCCAGCAGTTTCTCTAGCGGGAGTACCTACGAGCAGTACTTC. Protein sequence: CASSFSSGSTYEQYF.

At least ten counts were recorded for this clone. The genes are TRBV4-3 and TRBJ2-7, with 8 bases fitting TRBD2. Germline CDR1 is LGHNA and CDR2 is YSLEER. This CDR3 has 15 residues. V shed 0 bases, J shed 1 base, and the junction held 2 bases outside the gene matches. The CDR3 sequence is CASSQELAESYEQYF. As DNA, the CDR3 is TGCGCCAGCAGCCAAGAACTAGCGGAATCCTACGAGCAGTACTTC.

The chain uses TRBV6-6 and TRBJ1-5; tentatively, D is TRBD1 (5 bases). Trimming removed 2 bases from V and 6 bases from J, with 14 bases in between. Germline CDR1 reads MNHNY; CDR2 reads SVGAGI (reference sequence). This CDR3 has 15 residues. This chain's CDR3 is CASSYGGGLPQPQHF. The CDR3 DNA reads TGTGCCAGCAGTTACGGGGGGGGTCTCCCTCAGCCCCAGCATTTT.

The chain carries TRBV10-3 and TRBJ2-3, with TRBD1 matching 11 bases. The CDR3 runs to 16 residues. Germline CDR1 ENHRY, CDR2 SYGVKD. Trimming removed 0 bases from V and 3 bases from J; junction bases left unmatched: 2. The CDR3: CAISESGQGETDTQYF. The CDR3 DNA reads TGTGCCATCAGTGAGTCGGGACAGGGGGAGACAGATACGCAGTATTTT.

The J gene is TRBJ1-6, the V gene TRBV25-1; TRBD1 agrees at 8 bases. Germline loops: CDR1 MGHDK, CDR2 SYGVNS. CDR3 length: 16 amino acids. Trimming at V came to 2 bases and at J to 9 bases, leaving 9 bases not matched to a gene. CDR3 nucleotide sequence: TGTGCCAGCAGTGAACTCGTTACAGGGGGTAGTTCACCCCTCCACTTT. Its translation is CASSELVTGGSSPLHF. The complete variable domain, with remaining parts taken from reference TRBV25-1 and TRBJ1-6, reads EADIYQTPRYLVIGTGKKITLECSQTMGHDKMYWYQQDPGMELHLIHYSYGVNSTEKGDLSSESTVSRIRTEHFPLTLESARPSHTSQYLCASSELVTGGSSPLHFGNGTRLTVT.

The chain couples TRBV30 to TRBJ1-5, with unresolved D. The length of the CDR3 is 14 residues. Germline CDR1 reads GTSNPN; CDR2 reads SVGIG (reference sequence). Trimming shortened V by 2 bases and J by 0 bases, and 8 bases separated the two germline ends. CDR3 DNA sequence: TGTGCCTGGAGTCGCAGGAATAGCAATCAGCCCCAGCATTTT. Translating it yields CAWSRRNSNQPQHF.

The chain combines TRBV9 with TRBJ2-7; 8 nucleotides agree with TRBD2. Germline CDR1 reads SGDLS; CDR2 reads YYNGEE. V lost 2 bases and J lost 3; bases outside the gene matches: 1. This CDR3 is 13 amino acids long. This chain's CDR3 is CASSVTSGYEQYF. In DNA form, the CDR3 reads TGTGCCAGCAGCGTTACTAGCGGCTACGAGCAGTACTTC.

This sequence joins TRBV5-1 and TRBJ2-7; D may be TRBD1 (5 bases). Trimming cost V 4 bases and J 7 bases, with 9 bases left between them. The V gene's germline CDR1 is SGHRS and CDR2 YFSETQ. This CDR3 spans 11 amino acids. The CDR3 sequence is CASSIGQEQYF. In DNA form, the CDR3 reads TGCGCCAGCAGCATCGGACAAGAGCAGTACTTC.

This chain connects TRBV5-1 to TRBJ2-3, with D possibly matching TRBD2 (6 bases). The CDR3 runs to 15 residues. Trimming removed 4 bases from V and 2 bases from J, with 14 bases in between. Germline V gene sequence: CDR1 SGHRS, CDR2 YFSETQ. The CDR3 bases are TGCGCCAGCAGCCTGGGGGACTCATACACAGATACGCAGTATTTT. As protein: CASSLGDSYTDTQYF.